Shown below are 3 T cell receptor beta chains from a single sample sequenced in a study of T cells expressing NK-cell markers. No DNA is given; TCRdb re-called the 5' RACE reads and lists each CDR3 protein once. The sample yields roughly 420,000 distinct CDR3 sequences, of which the top ten take up more than 7%. The sequenced sample consisted of blood T cells: a sorted CD56 or NKG2C T cell subset, CD4+ or CD8+ T cells, or bulk PBMC T cells (not recorded which). These receptors came from a woman between 18 and 69 years old in good health.

The J gene is TRBJ2-2, the V gene TRBV5-1; checking the TCRdb D call of TRBD2 is not possible without DNA. Germline-derived CDR1 and CDR2 are SGHRS and YFSETQ. This CDR3 comprises 16 residues. This chain's CDR3 is CASSSGLAVETGELFF. The full variable domain, its missing parts supplied by reference TRBV5-1 and TRBJ2-2, is KAGVTQTPRYLIKTRGQQVTLSCSPISGHRSVSWYQQTPGQGLQFLFEYFSETQRNKGNFPGRFSGRQFSNSRSEMNVSTLELGDSALYLCASSSGLAVETGELFFGEGSRLTVL.

The chain joins TRBV20-1 to TRBJ2-2. The V gene's germline CDR1 is DFQATT and CDR2 SNEGSKA (reference sequence). CDR3 size: 13 residues. The CDR3 loop is CSASATNTGELFF.

This chain links TRBV5-1 with TRBJ2-5; TCRdb's D call, TRBD1, is unchecked because there is no DNA. Germline CDR1 is SGHRS and CDR2 is YFSETQ. There are 14 residues in the CDR3. The CDR3 region is CASSLRTGGKTQYF.